This T cell receptor beta chain was obtained from a study of identical twins. Germline V gives CDR1 SGHAT, CDR2 FQNNGV. The CDR3 covers 18 residues. Trimming cost V 5 bases and J 8 bases, with 28 bases left between them. This clonotype was seen ten or more times. TCRdb re-analysed the 5' RACE reads in MiXCR, keeping a single row per CDR3 protein. The profile covers hundreds of thousands of distinct CDR3 sequences, with more than 6.5% appearing a single time and 0.75% to 1% taken by the ten largest. These data are also associated with another study on yellow fever vaccine responses in identical twins.

The sequenced sample consisted of PBMCs. The TCR was taken from a woman aged 18 to 35 in good health. V gene TRBV11-2 combines with J gene TRBJ2-1, with D possibly being TRBD2 (5 bases). CDR3 amino acids: CASSLKGHVGVTYYEQFF. In DNA form, the CDR3 reads TGTGCCAGCAGCCTCAAGGGTCACGTGGGAGTCACGTATTATGAGCAGTTCTTC.